The clone carrying this T cell receptor beta chain has just one count. Its antigen remains unknown. TCRdb's table, derived via immunoSEQ multiplex PCR, lists solely in-frame clones and lacks some. The sample lists about 400,000 clones, 92% seen once, with around 1.7% in the top ten. This specimen belongs to a study of Ad26.COV2.S vaccination and SARS-CoV-2 variants. Across the whole study: Participants got Ad26.COV2.S intramuscularly, once or twice 56 days apart.

Study-wide points: For non-spike TCRs, breadth in vaccine recipients resembled that in placebo recipients. Placebo recipients trailed vaccine recipients in spike-specific TCR breadth.

Treatment described: 15 to 20 received Ad26.COV2.S at low or high dose, single or two shots; several received placebo; per-sample allocation not given. Sampling happened 63 days after the first vaccine or placebo injection. The CDR3 contains 13 residues. The V and J ends lost 8 bases and 1 base respectively, with 11 bases between them. Germline loops: CDR1 MDHEN, CDR2 SYDVKM. This TCR was recovered from a person between 18 and 65 years old who received the Ad26.COV2.S COVID-19 vaccine or a placebo. The chain is built from TRBV28 and TRBJ1-1; D perhaps matches TRBD1 (5 bases). The sample consisted of peripheral blood, taken in a trial of Ad26.COV2.S vaccine versus placebo. The CDR3 sequence is CASLATGNTEAFF. The CDR3 bases are TGTGCCAGCCTAGCTACAGGGAACACTGAAGCTTTCTTT. The full variable domain, rest sourced from reference TRBV28 and TRBJ1-1, is DVKVTQSSRYLVKRTGEKVFLECVQDMDHENMFWYRQDPGLGLRLIYFSYDVKMKEKGDIPEGYSVSREKKERFSLILESASTNQTSMYLCASLATGNTEAFFGQGTRLTVV.